This TCR beta chain originates from a study of blood T cell repertoires in COVID-19. The germline CDR1 and CDR2 sequences are SGHTA and FQGNSA. The ends were cut back, 8 bases at V and 7 bases at J, with 17 bases in the middle. The CDR3 runs 13 residues. Measured with immunoSEQ multiplex PCR; TCRdb has only the in-frame clones, and not every one. The data contain 300,000 or so clones, 85% to 90% of them seen just once; the ten biggest clones take up around 1.2%. This clonotype was obtained from a man between 65 and 79 years old with acute or convalescent COVID-19. The specimen sequenced was peripheral blood. The chain joins TRBV7-2 to TRBJ1-1, with D uncertain. The CDR3 DNA reads as TGTGCCAGCCTCTCGGGGAGAGGCGATGAAGCTTTCTTT. Translating gives CASLSGRGDEAFF.